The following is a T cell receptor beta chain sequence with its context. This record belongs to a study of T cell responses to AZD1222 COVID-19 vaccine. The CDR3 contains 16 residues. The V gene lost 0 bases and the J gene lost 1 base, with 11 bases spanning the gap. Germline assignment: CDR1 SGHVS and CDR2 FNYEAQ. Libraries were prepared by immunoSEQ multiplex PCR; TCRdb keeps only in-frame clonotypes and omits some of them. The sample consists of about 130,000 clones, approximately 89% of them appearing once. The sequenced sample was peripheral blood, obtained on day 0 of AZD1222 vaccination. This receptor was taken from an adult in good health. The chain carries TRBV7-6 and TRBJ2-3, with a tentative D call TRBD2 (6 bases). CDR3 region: CASSLAHRGGTDTQYF. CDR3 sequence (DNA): TGTGCCAGCAGCTTAGCGCACCGCGGGGGCACAGATACGCAGTATTTT.